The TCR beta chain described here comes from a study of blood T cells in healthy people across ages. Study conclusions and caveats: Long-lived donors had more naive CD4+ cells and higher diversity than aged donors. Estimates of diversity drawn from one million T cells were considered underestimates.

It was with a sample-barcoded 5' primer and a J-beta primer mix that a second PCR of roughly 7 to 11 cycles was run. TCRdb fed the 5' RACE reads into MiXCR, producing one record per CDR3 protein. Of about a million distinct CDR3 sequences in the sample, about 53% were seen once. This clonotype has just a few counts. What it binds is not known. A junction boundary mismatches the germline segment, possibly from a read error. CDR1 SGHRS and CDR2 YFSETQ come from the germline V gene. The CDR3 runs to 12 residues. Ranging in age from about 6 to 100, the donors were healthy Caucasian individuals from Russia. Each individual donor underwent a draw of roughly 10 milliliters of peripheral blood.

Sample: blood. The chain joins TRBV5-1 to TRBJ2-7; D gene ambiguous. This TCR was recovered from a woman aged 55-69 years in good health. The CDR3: CASSLGSPEQYF. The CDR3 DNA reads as TGTGCCAGCAGTTTAGGGTCCCCCGAGCAGTACTTC.